The 22 T cell receptor beta chains reported below all come from one sample, sequenced in a study of shared clonotypes between healthy human individuals. Some clones are missing from TCRdb's copy, which holds only in-frame ones; the method was immunoSEQ multiplex PCR. This table has nearly 500,000 clones, 60% to 85% appearing once. Sequencing was performed on PBMCs. Receptor source: a woman in her 40s in good health. Some clones in this sample may be carry-over from other donors' samples.

This clone was observed a single time. One base separates it from a far larger clone, so it is likely a read error. The gene calls are TRBV30 and TRBJ1-1; TRBD1 is a possible D gene (5 bases). This CDR3 contains 16 residues. The germline V gene has CDR1 GTSNPN and CDR2 SVGIG (reference sequence). The CDR3 is CARRVGGESANTEAFF. The CDR3 coding sequence is TGTGCCCGGAGGGTCGGGGGGGAAAGTGCGAACACTGAAGCTTTCTTT.

This chain connects TRBV28 to TRBJ1-4; 8 positions agree with TRBD1. With 3 bases clipped from V and 7 bases from J, the junction kept 7 bases outside the gene matches. The CDR3 has 15 amino acids. Germline values: CDR1 MDHEN, CDR2 SYDVKM. CDR3 residues: CASSFPTGGTEKLFF. CDR3 sequence (DNA): TGTGCCAGCAGTTTTCCCACAGGGGGAACTGAAAAACTGTTTTTT.

The CDR3 nucleotides are TGTGCCAGCAGCTTAGCGGGACAGGGCTCCCAAGAGACCCAGTACTTC. Encoded protein: CASSLAGQGSQETQYF. V usage is TRBV7-2 and J usage is TRBJ2-5; 9 bases agree with TRBD1. V dropped 0 bases and J dropped 1; count of bases not matched to a gene: 3. This CDR3 has 16 residues. The germline CDR1 and CDR2 sequences are SGHTA and FQGNSA.

The chain couples TRBV29-1 to TRBJ2-1; 13 nucleotides agree with TRBD2. The germline CDR1 and CDR2 sequences are SQVTM and ANQGSEA. Trimming took 7 bases from V and 6 from J; bases not matched to a gene: 3. The CDR3 spans 13 residues. CDR3 nucleotides: TGCAGCGCGGGACTAGCGGGGTCCAATGAGCAGTTCTTC. Protein: CSAGLAGSNEQFF.

The table lists this clone with a few counts. This chain links TRBV10-3 with TRBJ2-2, with D perhaps matching TRBD1 (5 bases). V was trimmed by 3 bases and J by 0 bases, leaving 11 bases between them. Germline values: CDR1 ENHRY, CDR2 SYGVKD. The CDR3 contains 16 residues. The CDR3 loop is CAISDGASANTGELFF. The CDR3 DNA reads as TGTGCCATCAGTGATGGGGCTAGTGCGAACACCGGGGAGCTGTTTTTT.

This chain connects TRBV5-6 to TRBJ2-1, with 9 nucleotides matching TRBD2. In germline, CDR1 is SGHDT, CDR2 YYEEEE. With 3 bases clipped from V and 2 bases from J, the junction kept 6 bases outside the gene matches. This CDR3 region has 16 residues. The CDR3 DNA follows: TGTGCCAGCAGCTGGGGCGGGAGGGCCCCCTACAATGAGCAGTTCTTC. This sequence encodes CASSWGGRAPYNEQFF.

V and J are TRBV10-3 and TRBJ2-7; 7 nucleotides align to TRBD1. Unmatched junction bases numbered 5, after V lost 6 bases and J lost 0 bases. CDR1 and CDR2 (germline): ENHRY, SYGVKD. The CDR3 is made up of 14 amino acids. The DNA for the CDR3 is TGTGCCATCAGGCCGGACAGGAACTCCTACGAGCAGTACTTC. Its protein is CAIRPDRNSYEQYF.

V usage is TRBV2 and J usage is TRBJ2-7; 11 bases line up with TRBD2. Germline V gives CDR1 SNHLY, CDR2 FYNNEI. The V segment lost 6 bases and the J segment 5 bases; nucleotides outside the gene matches: 6. CDR3 size: 14 residues. The CDR3 spells CASRIAGGPHEQYF. DNA for the CDR3: TGTGCCAGCAGGATAGCGGGAGGGCCACACGAGCAGTACTTC.

V and J are TRBV21-1 and TRBJ1-3; the table's D gene call, TRBD1, was not cross checked with the DNA. TRBV21-1 is a pseudogene locus. The CDR3 is 18 amino acids. This chain's CDR3 is CASSMGLKGQELGNTIYF. The DNA for the CDR3 is TGTGCCAGCAGCATGGGCCTTAAAGGACAGGAACTTGGAAACACCATATATTTT.

The CDR3 region is CASSDWREGTGEQYF. In nucleotides, the CDR3 is TGTGCCAGCAGTGACTGGCGGGAGGGGACGGGCGAGCAGTACTTC. The chain carries TRBV6-9 and TRBJ2-7; 9 nucleotides line up with TRBD2. This CDR3 is built from 15 residues. The J segment lost 6 bases and the V segment lost 5 bases, leaving 11 bases of the junction unmatched. Germline V lookup: CDR1 MNHGY, CDR2 SVAAGI.

This clone was detected only a few times. The chain links TRBV5-5 to TRBJ1-4; 7 bases fit TRBD1. Germline V gene data show CDR1 as SGHKS and CDR2 as YYEKEE (reference sequence). Losses at the gene ends were 5 bases for V and 6 bases for J; bases not matched to a gene: 16. CDR3 length equals 17 residues. The CDR3 here is CASRLSGGAPRDEKLFF. The DNA of the CDR3 is TGTGCCAGCAGGCTGTCAGGGGGGGCGCCGAGGGATGAAAAACTGTTTTTT.

This chain joins TRBV18 and TRBJ1-4; 9 nucleotides align to TRBD1. With 8 bases clipped from V and 7 bases from J, the junction kept 5 bases outside the gene matches. Per the germline V gene, CDR1 is KGHSH and CDR2 is LQKENI. The CDR3 spans 13 residues. In nucleotides, the CDR3 is TGTGCCAGCGCGACAGGGGGGAGTGAAAAACTGTTTTTT. This gives the protein CASATGGSEKLFF.

The chain combines TRBV9 with TRBJ1-4, with D possibly TRBD1 on 5 matching bases. V lost 0 bases to trimming and J lost 7 bases, with 10 bases between them. The CDR3 totals 14 residues. Germline V gene lookup returns CDR1 SGDLS and CDR2 YYNGEE. Here the CDR3 DNA reads TGTGCCAGCAGCGTAGAAGGGGTGGGTGAAAAACTGTTTTTT. This codes for CASSVEGVGEKLFF.

The CDR3 sequence: CATSREGQAYATNEKLFF. The CDR3 DNA reads TGTGCCACCAGCAGAGAGGGACAGGCGTATGCAACTAATGAAAAACTGTTTTTT. The rearrangement joins TRBV15 to TRBJ1-4; TRBD1 aligns across 8 bases. Trimming took 0 bases from V and 0 from J; bases not matched to a gene: 6. This CDR3 is 18 amino acids long. CDR1 is LNHNV and CDR2 is YYDKDF in the germline V gene (reference sequence).

J is TRBJ1-3 and V is TRBV10-3; D possibly corresponds to TRBD1 (6 bases). The germline CDR1 and CDR2 sequences are ENHRY and SYGVKD. There are 16 residues in the CDR3. V was cut by 3 bases and J by 2 bases, with 14 bases left in between. CDR3 residues: CAISDRGGRTGNTIYF. The CDR3 nucleotides are TGTGCCATCAGTGACAGGGGAGGAAGGACTGGAAACACCATATATTTT.

The genes are TRBV28 and TRBJ2-5, with 10 positions matching TRBD1. This CDR3 is built from 20 residues. V gave up 4 bases and J gave up 3 bases; unmatched junction bases: 20. Germline CDR1 and CDR2: MDHEN and SYDVKM. CDR3 in DNA: TGTGCCAGCAGTTCCTACTGGGTGTCGGACAGGGGGTCCGAAAAAGAGACCCAGTACTTC. Its protein is CASSSYWVSDRGSEKETQYF.

The chain carries TRBV7-2 and TRBJ2-1; the D gene is possibly TRBD2 (6 bases). From germline, CDR1 is SGHTA and CDR2 FQGNSA. CDR3 length equals 14 residues. The V end was cut by 1 base, the J end by 10 bases, with 14 bases between. The CDR3 region is CASSLVRLAREQFF. CDR3 in DNA: TGTGCCAGCAGCTTAGTTCGGCTAGCGCGCGAGCAGTTCTTC.

Here the CDR3 DNA reads TGTGCCAGTAGTACGGGGGGACTAGCGGGAGTCGCCGAGCAGTACTTC. Residues: CASSTGGLAGVAEQYF. The V gene is TRBV19, the J gene TRBJ2-7; 14 bases line up with TRBD2. The length of the CDR3 is 16 residues. After removal of 4 bases from V and 6 bases from J, the junction contained 8 bases not matched to a gene. Germline CDR1 is LNHDA and CDR2 is SQIVND (reference sequence).

The chain employs TRBV6-1 and TRBJ2-1; 10 bases are a match to TRBD2. Germline V gene lookup returns CDR1 MNHNS and CDR2 SASEGT. The V segment lost 2 bases and the J segment 13 bases; nucleotides outside the gene matches: 5. The CDR3 is 13 amino acids. CDR3 protein: CASSESGLASQFF. The CDR3 coding sequence is TGTGCCAGCAGTGAATCGGGACTAGCGTCTCAGTTCTTC.

With respect to this clone: This sequence is one base from a far larger clone and is likely a read error. The V call is TRBV6-6, the J call TRBJ1-3; TRBD1 might be the D (5 bases). The CDR3 is 14 amino acids. CDR1 and CDR2 (germline): MNHNY, SVGAGI (reference sequence). The V end was cut by 6 bases, the J end by 0 bases, with 9 bases between. As DNA, the CDR3 is TGTGCCAGCAGGGAGGACAACTCTGGAAACACCATATATTTT. This encodes CASREDNSGNTIYF.

This clone was detected only once. A much larger clone lies a single base off, so this may be a read error. This chain links TRBV18 with TRBJ1-2, with a possible D match to TRBD1 (5 bases). The length of the CDR3 is 15 residues. Germline V CDR1 and CDR2: KGHSH, LQKENI. The ends were cut back, 5 bases at V and 6 bases at J, with 19 bases in the middle. CDR3 sequence (DNA): TGTGCCAGCTCATATCAGGGACCTACACCGGATGGCTACACCTTC. Translated, it gives CASSYQGPTPDGYTF.

In regard to this clone: A much more abundant neighbour one base away suggests this may be a read error. V is TRBV29-1 and J is TRBJ2-1, with D tentatively TRBD2 (5 bases). CDR3 length: 13 residues. Per the germline V gene, CDR1 is SQVTM and CDR2 is ANQGSEA. The CDR3 loop is CGADKARRNEQFF. CDR3 bases: TGCGGCGCCGACAAGGCTAGGAGGAATGAGCAGTTCTTC.